The entry below describes one TCR beta chain. CDR1 is SEHNR, CDR2 FQNEAQ, per germline (reference sequence). Trimming removed 2 bases from V and 7 bases from J, with 8 bases in between. The CDR3 is 12 residues long. MiXCR, applied by TCRdb to the 5' RACE reads, yields one record per CDR3 protein. The sample consists of 150,000 to 200,000 distinct CDR3 sequences, 9.5% to 12% of them appearing once. This entry belongs to a study of T cells after yellow fever vaccination. The genes are TRBV7-9 and TRBJ1-1; unclear D gene. This sequence was found in a man aged 18 to 29 who received the YFV17D yellow fever vaccine. Here the sequenced sample was CD8+ T cells sorted from PBMCs, taken 15 days after the yellow fever booster vaccination. CDR3 DNA: TGTGCCAGCAGCTTATTTCACAGTGAAGCTTTCTTT. Amino acid sequence: CASSLFHSEAFF. Based on the CDR3 plus reference TRBV7-9 and TRBJ1-1, the full variable domain is DTGVSQNPRHKITKRGQNVTFRCDPISEHNRLYWYRQTLGQGPEFLTYFQNEAQLEKSRLLSDRFSAERPKGSFSTLEIQRTEQGDSAMYLCASSLFHSEAFFGQGTRLTVV.